The 28 T cell receptor beta chains given below trace back to one sample, sequenced in a study of Ad26.COV2.S vaccination and SARS-CoV-2 variants. Clones were sequenced by immunoSEQ multiplex PCR, and TCRdb holds only the in-frame ones, with some missing. In the table there are around 170,000 clones, roughly 89% of which are singletons. Sequencing used peripheral blood, obtained after recovery from COVID-19. These receptors were collected from a human donor who had recovered from COVID-19.

The rearrangement joins TRBV28 to TRBJ2-1, with 8 bases that match TRBD2. The CDR3 length is 16 residues. After removal of 5 bases from V and 2 bases from J, the junction contained 8 bases not matched to a gene. Germline lookup yields CDR1 MDHEN and CDR2 SYDVKM. CDR3: CASSLSGGGPYNEQFF. The DNA for the CDR3 is TGTGCCAGCAGTCTCTCGGGGGGGGGCCCCTACAATGAGCAGTTCTTC.

The chain employs TRBV5-8 and TRBJ2-5, with TRBD2 as a possible D gene (6 bases). Germline CDR1 reads SGHTS; CDR2 reads YDEGEE. With 5 bases removed from V and 4 bases from J, the gap between germline ends came to 15 bases. The CDR3 totals 14 residues. The DNA of the CDR3 is TGTGCCAGCAGGCCCCGGGAGCCTTTAGAGACCCAGTACTTC. This translates into CASRPREPLETQYF. The variable domain in full, with the rest retrieved from reference TRBV5-8 and TRBJ2-5, is EAGVTQSPTHLIKTRGQQATLRCSPISGHTSVYWYQQALGLGLQFLLWYDEGEERNRGNFPPRFSGRQFPNYSSELNVNALELEDSALYLCASRPREPLETQYFGPGTRLLVL.

The rearrangement links TRBV5-6 to TRBJ1-1, with D perhaps matching TRBD1 (6 bases). The ends were cut back, 0 bases at V and 6 bases at J, with 9 bases in the middle. There are 13 residues in the CDR3. The germline CDR1 and CDR2 sequences are SGHDT and YYEEEE. This CDR3 reads CASSLARGAEAFF. As DNA, the CDR3 is TGTGCCAGCAGCTTGGCCAGGGGAGCTGAAGCTTTCTTT.

V and J are TRBV5-1 and TRBJ2-7; tentative D call: TRBD1 (7 bases). V dropped 0 bases and J dropped 4 bases, with 17 bases sitting between them. The CDR3 runs 16 residues. Germline V gene lookup returns CDR1 SGHRS and CDR2 YFSETQ. DNA of the CDR3: TGCGCCAGCAGCTTGGGTGGCAGGGGGGTTTCGTACGAGCAGTACTTC. It encodes CASSLGGRGVSYEQYF.

The CDR3 DNA reads as TGTGCCTGGATTGACCAGCGGGGGGAATTCTTC. Translating it yields CAWIDQRGEFF. V usage is TRBV30 and J usage is TRBJ2-1, with TRBD2 matching 9 bases. Germline values: CDR1 GTSNPN, CDR2 SVGIG (reference sequence). Losses at the gene ends were 4 bases for V and 16 bases for J; bases not matched to a gene: 8. The CDR3 is made up of 11 amino acids.

The chain employs TRBV5-6 and TRBJ2-3; D gene ambiguous. This CDR3 contains 14 residues. Germline V gene lookup returns CDR1 SGHDT and CDR2 YYEEEE. V dropped 1 base and J dropped 5 bases, with 11 bases sitting between them. In DNA, the CDR3 is TGTGCCAGCAGCTTGCCGACCTCGAAAGATACGCAGTATTTT. Amino acid sequence: CASSLPTSKDTQYF.

The V gene is TRBV11-1, the J gene TRBJ2-3; D is possibly TRBD1 or TRBD2 (5 bases each). The V gene's germline CDR1 is SGHAT and CDR2 FQDESV (reference sequence). The CDR3 totals 13 residues. The ends were cut back, 5 bases at V and 10 bases at J, with 16 bases in the middle. The chain's CDR3 is CASSLGTEYAQYF. CDR3 coding DNA: TGTGCCAGCAGCCTTGGGACCGAGTACGCGCAGTATTTT.

The chain joins TRBV2 to TRBJ1-1, with 7 bases lining up with TRBD1. Per germline, CDR1 SNHLY and CDR2 FYNNEI. V shed 6 bases and J 6 bases; nucleotides not matched to a gene: 13. The length of the CDR3 is 15 residues. In nucleotides, the CDR3 is TGTGCCAGCAGGGGGGGGGACAGACGAACCGCTGAAGCTTTCTTT. Translating it yields CASRGGDRRTAEAFF.

The V gene is TRBV19, the J gene TRBJ2-1; 9 bases align to TRBD1. CDR1 LNHDA and CDR2 SQIVND come from the germline V gene (reference sequence). This CDR3 contains 15 residues. Unmatched junction bases numbered 11, after V lost 7 bases and J lost 7 bases. The CDR3 loop reads CASIPDRGRPNEQFF. The DNA of the CDR3 is TGTGCCAGTATTCCGGACAGGGGACGACCTAATGAGCAGTTCTTC.

The CDR3 loop reads CASSHTDRSSSLHF. In DNA, the CDR3 is TGTGCCAGCAGCCATACCGACCGTTCCTCAAGTCTCCACTTT. V is TRBV3-1 (or the pseudogene TRBV3-2) and J is TRBJ1-6, with no clear D. Looked up from germline, CDR1 is LGHDT and CDR2 is YNNKEL (reference sequence). Deletions cut 3 bases from V and 16 bases from J, with 19 bases between. CDR3 length equals 14 residues.

The rearrangement joins TRBV7-2 to TRBJ1-2; a possible D gene is TRBD1 (6 bases). Trimming shortened V by 1 base and J by 8 bases, and 14 bases separated the two germline ends. Germline V lookup: CDR1 SGHTA, CDR2 FQGNSA. The CDR3 has 14 residues. The CDR3: CASSLGGPVKGYTF. CDR3 in DNA: TGTGCCAGCAGCTTAGGGGGGCCAGTTAAAGGCTACACCTTC.

The rearrangement uses TRBV5-1 and TRBJ2-7; 7 nucleotides match TRBD1. The CDR3 extends over 13 amino acids. The germline V gene has CDR1 SGHRS and CDR2 YFSETQ. J gave up 7 bases and V 0 bases, and 4 bases lay outside the gene matches. Written as DNA, the CDR3 is TGCGCCAGCAGCTTGGCCAAGGGGGCAGAGCAGTACTTC. It encodes CASSLAKGAEQYF.

The rearrangement joins TRBV11-3 to TRBJ2-7; TRBD1 aligns across 7 bases. CDR3 length equals 14 residues. V was clipped by 5 bases and J by 5 bases; unmatched bases: 9. The germline CDR1 and CDR2 sequences are SGHNT and YENEEA. Here the CDR3 DNA reads TGTGCCAGCAGCACGGGGACAGTTCCACACGAGCAGTACTTC. Translating gives CASSTGTVPHEQYF.

The chain links TRBV29-1 to TRBJ2-2, with D possibly being TRBD1 or TRBD2 (5 bases each). Germline CDR1 SQVTM, CDR2 ANQGSEA. This CDR3 has 13 residues. Deletions cut 3 bases from V and 1 base from J, with 6 bases between. CDR3 amino acids: CSVDGGNTGELFF. DNA for the CDR3: TGCAGCGTTGATGGGGGGAACACCGGGGAGCTGTTTTTT.

The gene calls are TRBV5-4 and TRBJ1-1; 7 positions agree with TRBD1. The germline CDR1 and CDR2 sequences are SGHNT and YYREEE (reference sequence). The CDR3 is 14 residues long. The ends lost 0 bases at V and 5 bases at J; junction bases unmatched: 4. The CDR3 sequence is CASSLEGAQTEAFF. CDR3 DNA: TGTGCCAGCAGCTTGGAGGGGGCTCAGACTGAAGCTTTCTTT. Filled out from reference TRBV5-4 and TRBJ1-1, the complete variable domain reads ETGVTQSPTHLIKTRGQQVTLRCSSQSGHNTVSWYQQALGQGPQFIFQYYREEENGRGNFPPRFSGLQFPNYSSELNVNALELDDSALYLCASSLEGAQTEAFFGQGTRLTVV.

This clone was picked up one time. The CDR3 loop reads CAWSVWSYEQYF. CDR3 bases: TGTGCCTGGAGTGTATGGTCCTACGAGCAGTACTTC. V usage is TRBV30 and J usage is TRBJ2-7; D is undetermined. The CDR3 spans 12 residues. Trimming shortened V by 0 bases and J by 1 base, and 4 bases separated the two germline ends. CDR1 GTSNPN and CDR2 SVGIG come from the germline V gene (reference sequence).

As DNA, the CDR3 is TGTGCCAGCAGCCCCCTAATGGCGTCCGAGCAGTTCTTC. Residues: CASSPLMASEQFF. This chain connects TRBV9 to TRBJ2-1; D is unclear. The length of the CDR3 is 13 residues. Germline V gene data show CDR1 as SGDLS and CDR2 as YYNGEE. With 4 bases removed from V and 10 bases from J, the gap between germline ends came to 15 bases.

V usage is TRBV27 and J usage is TRBJ1-5; 8 positions agree with TRBD1. Germline V gene sequence: CDR1 MNHEY, CDR2 SMNVEV (reference sequence). V lost 6 bases to trimming and J lost 4 bases; unmatched junction nucleotides: 5. The CDR3 spans 14 residues. The chain's CDR3 is CASSRQGINQPQHF. As DNA, the CDR3 is TGTGCCAGCAGCCGACAGGGGATAAATCAGCCCCAGCATTTT.

The rearrangement links TRBV6-6 to TRBJ2-5, with TRBD1 matching 7 bases. Germline lookup yields CDR1 MNHNY and CDR2 SVGAGI (reference sequence). The V segment lost 4 bases and the J segment 3 bases; nucleotides outside the gene matches: 8. The CDR3 consists of 15 residues. The CDR3, as DNA: TGTGCCAGCAGTTGGACGGACAGGCCCAAAGAGACCCAGTACTTC. Translation: CASSWTDRPKETQYF.

This chain links TRBV19 with TRBJ2-1; TRBD1 matches at 10 bases. The CDR3 has 16 residues. V dropped 6 bases and J dropped 5; count of bases not matched to a gene: 10. In germline, CDR1 is LNHDA, CDR2 SQIVND (reference sequence). CDR3: CASRRPGQGFDNEQFF. Here the CDR3 DNA reads TGTGCCAGTAGACGGCCGGGACAGGGGTTTGACAATGAGCAGTTCTTC.

This clone came up a few times. V gene TRBV7-2 combines with J gene TRBJ1-2; unclear D gene. The CDR3 covers 13 residues. Germline V CDR1 and CDR2: SGHTA, FQGNSA. Trimming removed 3 bases from V and 3 bases from J, with 8 bases in between. The CDR3 is CASSLSRDYGYTF. The CDR3 coding sequence is TGTGCCAGCAGCTTGTCGAGGGACTATGGCTACACCTTC. The variable domain in full, with the rest retrieved from reference TRBV7-2 and TRBJ1-2, is GAGVSQSPSNKVTEKGKDVELRCDPISGHTALYWYRQSLGQGLEFLIYFQGNSAPDKSGLPSDRFSAERTGGSVSTLTIQRTQQEDSAVYLCASSLSRDYGYTFGSGTRLTVV.

This chain links TRBV6-1 with TRBJ1-1, with D tentatively TRBD1 (5 bases). Looked up from germline, CDR1 is MNHNS and CDR2 is SASEGT. The V and J ends lost 1 base and 0 bases respectively, with 9 bases between them. The CDR3 is made up of 15 amino acids. CDR3 loop: CASSEGGALNTEAFF. CDR3 nucleotide sequence: TGTGCCAGCAGTGAAGGGGGCGCGTTGAACACTGAAGCTTTCTTT.

This sequence joins TRBV11-2 and TRBJ1-1; 7 nucleotides align to TRBD1. J gave up 4 bases and V 1 base, and 3 bases lay outside the gene matches. There are 14 residues in the CDR3. From germline, CDR1 is SGHAT and CDR2 FQNNGV. The CDR3, as DNA: TGTGCCAGCAGCTTAGTTGACAGGGTCACTGAAGCTTTCTTT. This encodes CASSLVDRVTEAFF. The full variable domain, with the rest looked up from reference TRBV11-2 and TRBJ1-1, is EAGVAQSPRYKIIEKRQSVAFWCNPISGHATLYWYQQILGQGPKLLIQFQNNGVVDDSQLPKDRFSAERLKGVDSTLKIQPAKLEDSAVYLCASSLVDRVTEAFFGQGTRLTVV.

The chain uses TRBV11-2 and TRBJ1-2; a possible D gene is TRBD1 (5 bases). V lost 1 base and J lost 3, with 9 bases in between. CDR1 is SGHAT and CDR2 is FQNNGV in the germline V gene. The CDR3 consists of 14 residues. In DNA, the CDR3 is TGTGCCAGCAGCTTAGGCCAGGGCGACTATGGCTACACCTTC. Its translation: CASSLGQGDYGYTF.

J is TRBJ1-1 and V is TRBV7-2; 8 bases align to TRBD1. Germline assignment: CDR1 SGHTA and CDR2 FQGNSA. With V trimmed by 6 bases and J by 7 bases, 13 bases remained unmatched. The CDR3 length is 15 residues. In nucleotides, the CDR3 is TGTGCCAGCAGTCTAAACCAGGGGGCTAAAGGTGAAGCTTTCTTT. Translated: CASSLNQGAKGEAFF.

The chain combines TRBV19 with TRBJ2-1; D is undetermined. The CDR3 is 10 residues long. CDR1 and CDR2 from the germline V gene are LNHDA and SQIVND (reference sequence). With 7 bases removed from V and 12 bases from J, the gap between germline ends came to 10 bases. CDR3 coding DNA: TGTGCCAGTAATAACCTGGGGCAGTTCTTC. The encoded protein is CASNNLGQFF.

The chain recombines TRBV7-2 with TRBJ2-7; D is unclear. Germline V gene sequence: CDR1 SGHTA, CDR2 FQGNSA. Deletions cut 5 bases from V and 0 bases from J, with 8 bases between. The CDR3 spans 13 residues. CDR3 loop: CASSTSGSYEQYF. In DNA form, the CDR3 reads TGTGCCAGCAGCACCTCAGGCTCCTACGAGCAGTACTTC.

The chain is built from TRBV14 and TRBJ2-7, with D unresolved. In germline, CDR1 is SGHDN, CDR2 FVKESK. The CDR3 spans 13 residues. Trimming removed 1 base at V and 11 bases at J, with 15 bases between. The DNA for the CDR3 is TGTGCCAGCAGCCAAGTCCCGGGCTTAGAAAAGTACTTC. This codes for CASSQVPGLEKYF.